These T cell receptor beta chains were read from a single sample in a study of blood T cell repertoires in COVID-19. Clones were read by immunoSEQ multiplex PCR, and TCRdb kept only the in-frame ones, dropping some. The sample has 150,000 or so clones; more than 75% are singletons. Sequencing was carried out using peripheral blood. The origin of the receptors is a human donor with acute or convalescent COVID-19. The donor label of this sample is uncertain. CDR3s include the opening cysteine and the closing phenylalanine or tryptophan. The D gene is left open where the match is weak. Rows give clone size only sometimes, using once, few, many, or a class for an expanded clone.

TRBV7-9	15	TRBJ2-2	.	TRBD1	CASRATGGNTGELFF	TGTGCCAGCAGAGCAACAGGGGGGAACACCGGGGAGCTGTTTTTT
TRBV12-3/TRBV12-4	13	TRBJ1-2	many	.	CASSFQEDYGYTF	TGTGCCAGCAGTTTTCAGGAGGACTATGGCTACACCTTC
TRBV6-2/TRBV6-3	15	TRBJ1-1	.	TRBD1	CASSYSSQGRTEAFF	TGTGCCAGCAGTTACTCGTCACAGGGGCGCACTGAAGCTTTCTTT
TRBV5-6	14	TRBJ2-2	.	TRBD1	CASSPGQTTGELFF	TGTGCCAGCAGCCCGGGACAGACAACCGGGGAGCTGTTTTTT
TRBV5-8	11	TRBJ1-5	.	.	CASSSLRPQHF	TGTGCCAGCAGCTCCTTGCGGCCCCAGCATTTT
TRBV18	14	TRBJ1-1	.	.	CASSLRGGDTEAFF	TGTGCCAGCTCACTCCGGGGGGGCGACACTGAAGCTTTCTTT
TRBV6-6	15	TRBJ1-4	once	.	CASRFGSRANEKLFF	TGTGCCAGCAGATTTGGGAGTAGGGCTAATGAAAAACTGTTTTTT
TRBV29-1	14	TRBJ1-2	.	.	CSVEGSGGGYGYTF	TGCAGCGTTGAAGGTTCCGGGGGGGGCTATGGCTACACCTTC
TRBV30	12	TRBJ1-4	.	.	CAWSVGGEKLFF	TGTGCCTGGAGCGTAGGGGGTGAAAAACTGTTTTTT
TRBV6-5	14	TRBJ1-1	.	.	CASHGITGSTEAFF	TGTGCCAGTCATGGAATTACAGGGAGTACTGAAGCTTTCTTT
TRBV4-2	15	TRBJ1-1	once	TRBD1	CASSQGDRWETEAFF	TGTGCCAGCAGCCAAGGGGACAGGTGGGAAACTGAAGCTTTCTTT
TRBV19	14	TRBJ2-3	.	TRBD1	CASSSGTGPVTQYF	TGTGCCAGTAGTAGTGGGACAGGCCCCGTTACGCAGTATTTT
TRBV3-1/TRBV3-2	14	TRBJ2-7	once	.	CASQSDRIHYEQYF	TGTGCCAGCCAAAGCGACAGGATTCATTACGAGCAGTACTTC
TRBV18	15	TRBJ2-2	.	.	CASSPSTANTGELFF	TGTGCCAGCTCACCCTCGACAGCGAACACCGGGGAGCTGTTTTTT
TRBV5-1	15	TRBJ2-1	.	TRBD2	CASSQTGTSYNEQFF	TGCGCCAGCAGTCAAACCGGGACTAGCTACAATGAGCAGTTCTTC
TRBV6-6	16	TRBJ1-2	once	TRBD1	CASSSGTGDSGYGYTF	TGTGCCAGCAGTTCCGGGACAGGGGACTCTGGCTATGGCTACACCTTC
TRBV7-2	13	TRBJ1-1	once	.	CASSPSGGPEAFF	TGTGCCAGCAGCCCGAGTGGTGGTCCTGAAGCTTTCTTT
TRBV4-1	14	TRBJ1-2	.	.	CASSRLFGADGYTF	TGCGCCAGCAGCCGCCTCTTCGGAGCGGACGGCTACACCTTC
TRBV6-1	17	TRBJ2-6	few	TRBD1	CASSEAQGASGANVLTF	TGTGCCAGCAGTGAGGCGCAGGGGGCATCTGGGGCCAACGTCCTGACTTTC
TRBV10-1	14	TRBJ1-4	.	.	CASIGGDKREKLFF	TGCGCCAGCATCGGTGGGGACAAGAGGGAAAAACTGTTTTTT
TRBV5-1	13	TRBJ1-2	.	.	CASSPDRTYGYTF	TGCGCCAGCAGCCCGGACAGAACCTATGGCTACACCTTC
TRBV21-1	18	TRBJ1-6	few	.	CASSGEEDRERIIPPLHF	TGTGCCAGCAGCGGTGAGGAGGACAGGGAGCGAATTATACCACCCCTCCACTTT
TRBV3-1/TRBV3-2	15	TRBJ2-5	.	.	CASSPLNMGLDTQYF	TGTGCCAGCAGCCCGTTAAACATGGGCTTAGATACCCAGTACTTC
TRBV20-1	11	TRBJ2-1	.	.	CSALGGTPGLF	TGCAGTGCTCTTGGCGGGACTCCGGGACTCTTC
TRBV29-1	16	TRBJ1-1	.	TRBD1	CSVRRGPGGMNTEAFF	TGCAGCGTTCGCAGGGGGCCTGGCGGGATGAACACTGAAGCTTTCTTT
TRBV3-1/TRBV3-2	15	TRBJ1-3	.	.	CASSHPRGGGNTIYF	TGTGCCAGCAGCCATCCTCGGGGTGGTGGAAACACCATATATTTT
TRBV10-3	14	TRBJ1-2	.	.	CAISGGSSSYGYTF	TGTGCCATCAGTGGCGGATCCTCTAGTTATGGCTACACCTTC
TRBV9	16	TRBJ2-7	.	.	CASSPDAGREGYEQYF	TGTGCCAGCAGCCCCGATGCGGGCCGCGAGGGCTACGAGCAGTACTTC
TRBV2	15	TRBJ1-2	few	TRBD1	CASSEQGANNYGYTF	TGTGCCAGCAGTGAACAGGGGGCAAATAACTATGGCTACACCTTC
TRBV12-3/TRBV12-4	12	TRBJ2-2	once	.	CASSGSAGELFF	TGTGCCAGCAGTGGGAGTGCCGGGGAGCTGTTTTTT
TRBV10-3	14	TRBJ2-7	.	.	CAITRDKEGYEQYF	TGTGCCATCACCCGGGACAAGGAAGGATACGAGCAGTACTTC
TRBV19	14	TRBJ1-1	.	.	CASSIGQENTEAFF	TGTGCCAGTAGTATAGGGCAGGAGAACACTGAAGCTTTCTTT
TRBV7-9	12	TRBJ1-2	.	TRBD1	CASSTHRGEITF	TGTGCCAGCAGCACACACAGGGGGGAAATTACCTTC
TRBV5-4	14	TRBJ2-1	.	.	CASSQGSRYNEQFF	TGTGCCAGCAGCCAGGGTTCCCGCTACAATGAGCAGTTCTTC
TRBV3-1/TRBV3-2	19	TRBJ2-5	medium-sized	TRBD2	CASSQDRARLAASQETQYF	TGTGCCAGCAGCCAAGATCGGGCTCGACTAGCGGCGAGCCAAGAGACCCAGTACTTC
TRBV11-2	15	TRBJ1-4	.	.	CASSLLGKTGEKLFF	TGTGCCAGCAGCTTGCTGGGGAAGACGGGGGAAAAACTGTTTTTT
TRBV30	12	TRBJ1-2	.	TRBD1	CAWGGQGIRYTF	TGTGCCTGGGGGGGACAGGGTATCCGCTACACCTTC
TRBV19	14	TRBJ1-5	.	.	CASSIDGGGMAQHF	TGTGCCAGTAGTATAGATGGGGGAGGAATGGCCCAGCATTTT
TRBV19	14	TRBJ2-1	.	TRBD2	CASSIGLAGAEQFF	TGTGCCAGTAGTATCGGACTAGCGGGGGCTGAGCAGTTCTTC
TRBV6-5	15	TRBJ1-3	.	.	CASSIGGSSGNTIYF	TGTGCCAGCAGTATAGGCGGAAGCTCTGGAAACACCATATATTTT
TRBV12-2	23	TRBJ2-7	.	.	CASRLMKRLPPEIGQGVSYEQYF	TGTGCAAGTCGCTTAATGAAGCGACTACCGCCGGAAATAGGACAGGGAGTATCCTACGAGCAGTACTTC
TRBV7-3	15	TRBJ2-2	.	TRBD1	CASSPRQGSTGELFF	TGTGCCAGCAGCCCACGACAGGGATCCACCGGGGAGCTGTTTTTT
TRBV5-1	14	TRBJ1-5	.	TRBD1	CASSMTGPNQPQHF	TGCGCCAGCAGCATGACAGGGCCCAATCAGCCCCAGCATTTT
TRBV5-1	13	TRBJ2-5	.	TRBD1	CASSQDRAETQYF	TGCGCCAGCAGCCAAGACAGGGCGGAGACCCAGTACTTC
TRBV30	12	TRBJ2-2	.	.	CAWRYFTGELFF	TGTGCCTGGAGGTACTTCACCGGGGAGCTGTTTTTT
TRBV7-2	14	TRBJ2-1	.	TRBD2	CASSSPGGYREQFF	TGTGCCAGCAGCTCCCCGGGAGGCTACAGAGAGCAGTTCTTC
TRBV6-5	12	TRBJ2-1	.	.	CASSYQGNEQFF	TGTGCCAGCAGTTACCAGGGTAATGAGCAGTTCTTC
TRBV14	13	TRBJ1-2	.	TRBD1	CASSPGQLYGYTF	TGTGCCAGCAGCCCGGGACAGCTTTATGGCTACACCTTC
TRBV3-1/TRBV3-2	12	TRBJ2-1	few	.	CASSHAESEQFF	TGTGCCAGCAGCCACGCCGAGTCGGAGCAGTTCTTC
TRBV15	12	TRBJ1-6	.	.	CATRATNSPLHF	TGTGCCACCAGAGCAACGAATTCACCCCTCCACTTT
TRBV6-6	13	TRBJ2-2	.	TRBD1	CASSGQGPGELFF	TGTGCCAGCAGTGGACAGGGGCCCGGGGAGCTGTTTTTT
TRBV5-4	14	TRBJ1-4	.	.	CASSLGGGSEKLFF	TGTGCCAGCAGCTTGGGTGGAGGGTCCGAAAAACTGTTTTTT
TRBV14	15	TRBJ1-4	.	.	CASSRSAGFNEKLFF	TGTGCCAGCAGCCGTTCAGCAGGCTTTAATGAAAAACTGTTTTTT
TRBV7-2	13	TRBJ2-6	few	.	CASRGSSGNVLTF	TGTGCTAGTAGGGGCTCTTCAGGCAACGTCCTGACTTTC
TRBV4-1	15	TRBJ2-2	.	.	CASSQGGLVTGELFF	TGCGCCAGCAGCCAAGGGGGGCTGGTCACCGGGGAGCTGTTTTTT
TRBV3-1/TRBV3-2	11	TRBJ2-7	.	.	CASSRGGEQYF	TGTGCCAGCAGCCGTGGGGGGGAGCAGTACTTC
TRBV30	15	TRBJ2-7	.	TRBD2	CAWSVRGGAQGEQYF	TGTGCCTGGAGTGTCCGGGGGGGGGCCCAAGGGGAGCAGTACTTC
TRBV9	19	TRBJ2-1	once	TRBD2	CASSLRTSGGVSSYNEQFF	TGTGCCAGCAGCCTCAGGACTAGCGGGGGGGTGAGCTCCTACAATGAGCAGTTCTTC
TRBV2	14	TRBJ1-2	.	.	CASSTPGGYYGYTF	TGTGCCAGCAGTACTCCGGGGGGCTACTATGGCTACACCTTC